This entry lists 28 T cell receptor beta chains sequenced from one sample in a study of blood T cell repertoires in COVID-19. Assay used: immunoSEQ multiplex PCR; TCRdb lists only in-frame clones, some missing. Here the sample spans a few hundred thousand clones, over 80% being singletons. The sample taken for sequencing was peripheral blood. The source is a man aged 55 to 69 who had recovered from COVID-19.

The rearrangement joins TRBV7-9 to TRBJ1-1, with D possibly matching TRBD1 (6 bases). Trimming took off 5 bases at V and 6 bases at J, with 7 bases between the two ends. Germline CDR1 is SEHNR and CDR2 is FQNEAQ (reference sequence). CDR3 length equals 11 residues. CDR3 sequence (DNA): TGTGCCAGCAGCCCAGGGGCTGAAGCTTTCTTT. Translation: CASSPGAEAFF.

This clone was seen a few times. The chain joins TRBV4-1 to TRBJ2-2; 7 nucleotides align to TRBD2. Germline trimming cut 0 bases from V and 0 bases from J; bases unmatched to any gene: 7. This CDR3 comprises 18 residues. Per germline, CDR1 MGHRA and CDR2 YSYEKL. The CDR3 sequence is CASSQEGVTSANTGELFF. Here the CDR3 DNA reads TGCGCCAGCAGCCAAGAAGGTGTAACTAGCGCGAACACCGGGGAGCTGTTTTTT.

The V call is TRBV5-1, the J call TRBJ2-2; a weak D match, TRBD1 (6 bases). CDR3 length equals 15 residues. CDR1 and CDR2 (germline): SGHRS, YFSETQ. Trimming left V 0 bases short and J 4 bases short, with 10 bases between. CDR3: CASSLGQVGTGELFF. CDR3 DNA sequence: TGCGCCAGCAGCTTGGGACAGGTGGGCACCGGGGAGCTGTTTTTT.

This chain connects TRBV6-5 to TRBJ1-5, with D perhaps TRBD1 (6 bases). Trimming stripped 6 bases from V and 0 bases from J, with 12 bases between. CDR1 MNHEY and CDR2 SVGAGI come from the germline V gene. The CDR3 covers 15 residues. The CDR3 loop reads CASRVSGDSNQPQHF. The CDR3 DNA reads TGTGCCAGCAGAGTGTCAGGGGATAGCAATCAGCCCCAGCATTTT.

The chain has TRBV20-1 and TRBJ2-7; 10 bases agree with TRBD1. CDR1 and CDR2 from the germline V gene are DFQATT and SNEGSKA (reference sequence). The CDR3 length is 14 residues. J lost 2 bases, V lost 3 bases, and 4 bases had no gene match. The CDR3 protein is CSASLGQGPYEQYF. CDR3 in DNA: TGCAGTGCTAGTTTGGGACAGGGGCCCTACGAGCAGTACTTC.

The chain links TRBV7-9 to TRBJ2-2, with 7 nucleotides matching TRBD1. CDR1 SEHNR and CDR2 FQNEAQ come from the germline V gene (reference sequence). This CDR3 is built from 15 residues. With 2 bases clipped from V and 5 bases from J, the junction kept 5 bases outside the gene matches. The CDR3 region is CASSLRQGETGELFF. CDR3 sequence (DNA): TGTGCCAGCAGCTTAAGACAGGGAGAAACCGGGGAGCTGTTTTTT.

V usage is TRBV5-5 and J usage is TRBJ2-7; TRBD2 agrees at 13 bases. V lost 0 bases, J lost 7 bases, and 10 bases stayed unmatched. The CDR3 has 17 amino acids. The germline V gene encodes CDR1 SGHKS and CDR2 YYEKEE (reference sequence). CDR3 DNA sequence: TGTGCCAGCAGCTTGGAGGGGGGACTAGCGGGGCGGGGGGAGCAGTACTTC. Its protein product is CASSLEGGLAGRGEQYF. The whole variable domain, remainder taken from reference TRBV5-5 and TRBJ2-7, is DAGVTQSPTHLIKTRGQQVTLRCSPISGHKSVSWYQQVLGQGPQFIFQYYEKEERGRGNFPDRFSARQFPNYSSELNVNALLLGDSALYLCASSLEGGLAGRGEQYFGPGTRLTVT.

This chain connects TRBV6-5 to TRBJ2-3, with 8 bases matching TRBD2. CDR1 is MNHEY and CDR2 is SVGAGI in the germline V gene. The V segment lost 6 bases and the J segment 4 bases; nucleotides outside the gene matches: 9. The CDR3 contains 15 residues. The CDR3 nucleotides read TGTGCCAGCAGCGCCCAGGGACTAGATTCAGATACGCAGTATTTT. Translation gives CASSAQGLDSDTQYF.

This clone was recorded a few times. This chain uses TRBV29-1 with TRBJ1-2; D may be TRBD1 (5 bases). CDR1 is SQVTM, CDR2 ANQGSEA, per germline. V lost 6 bases to trimming and J lost 5 bases, with 19 bases between them. This CDR3 is built from 14 residues. In DNA form, the CDR3 reads TGCAGCGTCGTGGGAAAGGTGGGGGGATATGGCTACACCTTC. It is translated as CSVVGKVGGYGYTF.

The V and J genes are TRBV18 and TRBJ2-4, with D hard to call. With 1 base removed from V and 7 bases from J, the gap between germline ends came to 8 bases. The CDR3 covers 13 residues. Per germline, CDR1 KGHSH and CDR2 LQKENI. CDR3 nucleotides: TGTGCCAGCTCACCACAATTCGGGAACATTCAGTACTTC. Residues: CASSPQFGNIQYF.

The rearrangement links TRBV7-9 to TRBJ1-3; 7 bases are a match to TRBD1. Germline V CDR1 and CDR2: SEHNR, FQNEAQ (reference sequence). Unmatched junction bases numbered 1, after V lost 1 base and J lost 4 bases. This CDR3 has 14 residues. The CDR3 DNA reads as TGTGCCAGCAGCTTAGACAGGGGAGGAAACACCATATATTTT. It codes for CASSLDRGGNTIYF.

The chain employs TRBV3-1 (or the pseudogene TRBV3-2) and TRBJ2-7; D gene uncertain. The CDR3 covers 16 residues. Germline assignment: CDR1 LGHDT and CDR2 YNNKEL (reference sequence). V dropped 0 bases and J dropped 2 bases, with 14 bases sitting between them. Written as DNA, the CDR3 is TGTGCCAGCAGCCAAGATCTAGGTATGGTCGCCTACGAGCAGTACTTC. Translation gives CASSQDLGMVAYEQYF.

The chain uses TRBV12-3 or TRBV12-4 and TRBJ2-5; a possible D gene is TRBD2 (5 bases). V shed 7 bases and J shed 4 bases, with 10 bases lying between them. The length of the CDR3 is 12 residues. For the CDR3, the DNA is TGTGCCAGCACCCGTCGGGGAGAGACCCAGTACTTC. Amino acid sequence: CASTRRGETQYF.

The rearrangement joins TRBV6-5 to TRBJ2-1; D remains unclear. The germline V gene encodes CDR1 MNHEY and CDR2 SVGAGI. Trimming removed 0 bases at V and 9 bases at J, with 18 bases between. The length of the CDR3 is 16 residues. The CDR3 nucleotides are TGTGCCAGCAGTTACTCCGCGGCTGCCCGTTATGGTGAGCAGTTCTTC. Its protein product is CASSYSAAARYGEQFF.

The chain employs TRBV27 and TRBJ1-2; the match to TRBD1 covers 12 bases. The V gene end was trimmed by 5 bases and the J gene end by 7 bases; junction bases not matched to a gene: 14. The CDR3 is 17 amino acids. CDR1 and CDR2 from the germline V gene are MNHEY and SMNVEV (reference sequence). In nucleotides, the CDR3 is TGTGCCAGCAGTCCTGGGACAGGGGGCGACGGGGAGCTTGGCTACACCTTC. Translating it yields CASSPGTGGDGELGYTF.

The chain combines TRBV6-5 with TRBJ2-1; a weak D match, TRBD2 (7 bases). The CDR3 is 15 residues long. CDR1 and CDR2 (germline): MNHEY, SVGAGI. Trimming left V 2 bases short and J 6 bases short, with 14 bases between. The CDR3 DNA sequence: TGTGCCAGCAGTTACGAGGGGGGGGCCTCCAATGAGCAGTTCTTC. Amino acid sequence: CASSYEGGASNEQFF.

The chain carries TRBV2 and TRBJ2-7, with D perhaps TRBD1 (5 bases). The germline CDR1 and CDR2 sequences are SNHLY and FYNNEI. Trimming took off 8 bases at V and 9 bases at J, with 14 bases between the two ends. The length of the CDR3 is 11 residues. The CDR3 sequence: CASGARTPQYF. CDR3 nucleotide sequence: TGTGCCAGCGGCGCGAGGACACCGCAGTACTTC.

J is TRBJ2-7 and V is TRBV7-9; 11 bases map to TRBD2. CDR1 is SEHNR and CDR2 is FQNEAQ in the germline V gene (reference sequence). The length of the CDR3 is 16 residues. The junction had 8 bases not matched to a gene; V was cut back by 5 bases and J by 2 bases. In DNA, the CDR3 is TGTGCCAGCAGCAAACAAATAGCGGGAGGGCCCTACGAGCAGTACTTC. This encodes CASSKQIAGGPYEQYF.

CDR3 sequence (DNA): TGTGCCAGCAGCCGCACCGGGACAGGGATCTACGAGCAGTACTTC. Its translation: CASSRTGTGIYEQYF. This chain joins TRBV7-6 and TRBJ2-7; TRBD1 agrees at 9 bases. The CDR3 has 15 amino acids. The germline CDR1 and CDR2 sequences are SGHVS and FNYEAQ. The V gene end was trimmed by 5 bases and the J gene end by 3 bases; junction bases not matched to a gene: 8.

This clone occurred once. The rearrangement joins TRBV27 to TRBJ2-3, with 7 nucleotides matching TRBD1. Germline CDR1 and CDR2: MNHEY and SMNVEV (reference sequence). V lost 6 bases and J lost 2; bases outside the gene matches: 5. The CDR3 loop spans 14 amino acids. The CDR3 DNA sequence: TGTGCCAGCAGCTTCGACAGGGCCACAGATACGCAGTATTTT. This translates into CASSFDRATDTQYF.

The chain carries TRBV18 and TRBJ2-3; D is unresolved. This CDR3 has 15 amino acids. V was pared by 0 bases and J by 0 bases, with 7 bases between. Germline V gene lookup returns CDR1 KGHSH and CDR2 LQKENI. In DNA form, the CDR3 reads TGTGCCAGCTCACCACCATTCGTCAGCACAGATACGCAGTATTTT. Residues: CASSPPFVSTDTQYF.

In its sample, this clone was seen a few times. The chain carries TRBV5-5 and TRBJ2-7, with a weak D call TRBD2 (6 bases). CDR1 and CDR2 from the germline V gene are SGHKS and YYEKEE (reference sequence). Trimming removed 1 base at V and 0 bases at J, with 11 bases between. CDR3 size: 15 residues. The CDR3 region is CASSLLAGSSYEQYF. As DNA, the CDR3 is TGTGCCAGCAGCTTGTTGGCGGGAAGCTCCTACGAGCAGTACTTC. Based on the CDR3 plus reference TRBV5-5 and TRBJ2-7, the full variable domain is DAGVTQSPTHLIKTRGQQVTLRCSPISGHKSVSWYQQVLGQGPQFIFQYYEKEERGRGNFPDRFSARQFPNYSSELNVNALLLGDSALYLCASSLLAGSSYEQYFGPGTRLTVT.

V gene TRBV4-1 combines with J gene TRBJ2-7; 8 nucleotides match TRBD1. CDR3 length equals 15 residues. From germline, CDR1 is MGHRA and CDR2 YSYEKL. After removal of 2 bases from V and 3 bases from J, the junction contained 6 bases not matched to a gene. The CDR3, as DNA: TGCGCCAGCAGCCAATATGGACAGGGCTTCTACGAGCAGTACTTC. Translated, it gives CASSQYGQGFYEQYF.

The chain carries TRBV6-5 and TRBJ1-6; 7 nucleotides line up with TRBD1. This CDR3 has 15 residues. Trimming took 7 bases from V and 2 from J; bases not matched to a gene: 5. The germline gives CDR1 MNHEY, CDR2 SVGAGI. CDR3 in DNA: TGTGCCAGCAAACGACAGGGACCCTATAATTCACCCCTCCACTTT. Protein product: CASKRQGPYNSPLHF.

This chain links TRBV6-2 or TRBV6-3 with TRBJ1-5; no clear D gene. This CDR3 has 15 amino acids. The V gene's germline CDR1 is MNHEY and CDR2 SVGEGT. V was pared by 4 bases and J by 0 bases, with 10 bases between. As DNA, the CDR3 is TGTGCCAGCAGTTTTTACGGGAATAGCAATCAGCCCCAGCATTTT. This codes for CASSFYGNSNQPQHF.

The V and J genes are TRBV18 and TRBJ2-2; 8 positions agree with TRBD2. Trimming at V came to 1 base and at J to 1 base, leaving 2 bases not matched to a gene. CDR1 KGHSH and CDR2 LQKENI come from the germline V gene. This CDR3 is 16 amino acids long. The CDR3 sequence is CASSPLAGQNTGELFF. The CDR3 nucleotides read TGTGCCAGCTCACCACTAGCGGGACAGAACACCGGGGAGCTGTTTTTT.

The chain uses TRBV2 and TRBJ1-2, with 12 bases that match TRBD1. The V and J ends lost 0 bases and 3 bases, in that order; junction bases with no gene match: 2. The germline CDR1 and CDR2 sequences are SNHLY and FYNNEI. The CDR3 length is 16 residues. CDR3 sequence (DNA): TGTGCCAGCAGTGAAGCGGGGACAGGGGGCGACTATGGCTACACCTTC. Its protein is CASSEAGTGGDYGYTF.

The V and J genes are TRBV3-1 (or the pseudogene TRBV3-2) and TRBJ2-7, with D uncertain. This CDR3 is 14 amino acids long. In germline, CDR1 is LGHDT, CDR2 YNNKEL (reference sequence). V lost 0 bases and J lost 4, with 10 bases in between. CDR3 sequence: CASSQEGPRYEQYF. CDR3 in DNA: TGTGCCAGCAGCCAAGAGGGCCCGAGATACGAGCAGTACTTC.